This is a list of T cell receptor beta chains from one sample in a study of T cells in Graves' hyperthyroidism and ophthalmopathy. TCRdb reanalysed the multiplex PCR reads using MiXCR and keeps one entry per CDR3 protein. The sample contains approximately 200,000 distinct CDR3 sequences, about 16% of which appear only once. Source material: blood. The receptors originated from a man in his forties or fifties with Graves' hyperthyroidism. CDR3s leave out the opening cysteine and the closing phenylalanine or tryptophan.

TRBV20-1 SARPTSSDYNEQF
TRBV6-6 ASSYPPAGGSYNEQF
TRBV7-2 ASSLGQGGELF
TRBV28 AVQTGGNGYT
TRBV7-2 ASSPGQAGGISYEQY
TRBV29-1 SVGGDVDTGELF
TRBV7-8 ASSLRQGANEKLF
TRBV4-1 ASSLSGTGSQPQH
TRBV7-2 ASSLRNGGLTDTQY
TRBV20-1 SARGPTGTEQY
TRBV6-1 ASSENVAGETQY
TRBV20-1 SARRDRSYEQY
TRBV5-1 ASSGSRETQY
TRBV3-1 ASSPDPGRGYEQY
TRBV20-1 SANTGTSGTLAKNIQY
TRBV7-2 ASSLARGQNTIY
TRBV20-1 SARFVGQQETQY
TRBV2 ASSGGQAPMGETQY
TRBV28 ASSSRYQTQY
TRBV7-9 ASSFNTYGYT